Here is one T cell receptor beta chain with its context. Its antigen is unknown. Base quality data are lacking; no much larger clone is found one base away. The CDR3 numbers 17 residues from cysteine through phenylalanine. Kept here is only the CDR3 DNA, which spans 51 bases and is read in frame from base 1. CDR1 LGHDT and CDR2 YNNKEL are derived from the germline V gene (reference sequence). V drops 0 bases and J drops 2 bases, leaving 16 bases in between. The sample is drawn from a study of T-cell reconstitution after alpha-beta-depleted transplantation in children (TCRdb year 2016). Regarding the research as a whole: The study quantitatively tracked T-cell immune reconstitution after TCRalphabeta/CD19-depleted allogeneic hematopoietic cell transplantation in children using TCR repertoire profiling.

Libraries came from PCR. TCRdb lists the instrument as Illumina HiSeq 2500. Molecular barcoding was employed in the preparation of TCR libraries, with unique molecular identifiers being used to normalize TCRbeta repertoire quantification. The raw public data were reprocessed by TCRdb itself: fastp quality trimming at Q25, MiXCR clonotype calling, in-frame beta chains only. Rows are combined by CDR3 protein, so each entry shows the most common genes and DNA. This sample gives some 590,000 distinct CDR3 sequences in total; over 9.5% of them show up just once. The ten most abundant clones make up about 4.2% of the sample.

The TCR comes from a human donor who donated a stem cell graft to a child with acute myeloid leukemia. The V and J segments used are TRBV3-1 and TRBJ1-2; the D gene remains uncertain. The sequenced sample was PBMCs from the stem cell graft donor, obtained from the stem cell graft. The CDR3 has the sequence CASSQERINVRNYGYTF. The nucleotide sequence reads TGTGCCAGCAGCCAAGAAAGAATAAACGTGAGGAACTATGGCTACACCTTC.